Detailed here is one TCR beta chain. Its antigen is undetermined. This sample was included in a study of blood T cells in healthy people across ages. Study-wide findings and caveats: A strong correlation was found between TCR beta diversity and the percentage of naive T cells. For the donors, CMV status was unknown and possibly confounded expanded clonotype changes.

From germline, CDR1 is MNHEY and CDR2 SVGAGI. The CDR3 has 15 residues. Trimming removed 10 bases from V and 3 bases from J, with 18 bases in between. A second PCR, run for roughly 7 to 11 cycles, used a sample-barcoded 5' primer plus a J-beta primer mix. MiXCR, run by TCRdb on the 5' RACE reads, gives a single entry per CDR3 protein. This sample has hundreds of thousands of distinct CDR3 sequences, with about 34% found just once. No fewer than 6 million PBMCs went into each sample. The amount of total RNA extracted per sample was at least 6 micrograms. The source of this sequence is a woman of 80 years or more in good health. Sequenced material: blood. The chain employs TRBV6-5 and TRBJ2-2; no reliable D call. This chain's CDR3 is CATSDDMMDTGELFF. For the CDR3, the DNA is TGTGCCACCTCCGACGACATGATGGACACCGGGGAGCTGTTTTTT.